A selection of T cell receptor beta chains follows, all from one sample in a study of graft-versus-host responses after intestinal transplantation. Assay: immunoSEQ multiplex PCR; the TCRdb copy retains only in-frame clones and omits some. The sample includes roughly 40,000 clones, more than 80% of them seen just once. This material consisted of PBMCs, taken 300 to 330 days after intestinal transplant. These receptors were obtained from a human patient who received an intestinal transplant, so some T cells may come from the graft donor. The CDR3 runs from the conserved cysteine through the conserved F or W. A D gene is named only where the DNA matches it firmly. Size values are once, few and many counts, or a class for expanded clones, and some rows have none.

TRBV5-1,.,.,TRBJ2-7,TGCGCCAGCAGCTCCCCAGGACTTAAAAGGTCCTACGAGCAGTACTTC,CASSSPGLKRSYEQYF
TRBV29-1,.,.,TRBJ2-3,TGCAGCGCCGCGGACGGACAGCCAGATACGCAGTATTTT,CSAADGQPDTQYF
TRBV7-3,.,TRBD2,TRBJ2-1,TGTGCCAGCAGCTTATCAGCGGGGGGATACAATGAGCAGTTCTTC,CASSLSAGGYNEQFF
TRBV11-1,medium-sized,TRBD2,TRBJ2-1,TGTGCCAGCAGCTTCGGGACTAGCTACAATGAGCAGTTCTTC,CASSFGTSYNEQFF
TRBV11-1,.,.,TRBJ2-1,TGTGCCAGCAGCTTAGGGACTACATACAATGAGCAGTTCTTC,CASSLGTTYNEQFF
TRBV28,.,TRBD1,TRBJ1-1,TGTGCCAGCAGTTTTCGGGACAGGGGGGACACTGAAGCTTTCTTT,CASSFRDRGDTEAFF
TRBV2,.,.,TRBJ1-2,TGTGCCAGCAGTGAAGGGGATGGCTACACCTTC,CASSEGDGYTF
TRBV6-5,.,TRBD1,TRBJ1-2,TGTGCCAGCAGTTACAGGGGACAGGCCTATGGCTACACCTTC,CASSYRGQAYGYTF
TRBV5-6,.,.,TRBJ2-1,TGTGCCAGCAGCTTCTTCTCCAGGTTCAATGAGCAGTTCTTC,CASSFFSRFNEQFF
TRBV5-1,.,.,TRBJ1-1,TGCGCCAGCAGCTTGCCCTCCCTTGAAGCTTTCTTT,CASSLPSLEAFF
TRBV6-5,.,.,TRBJ2-4,TGTGCCAGCAGTTACTCGCCTAGCGCGGGGGCGGGCATTCAGTACTTC,CASSYSPSAGAGIQYF
TRBV10-2,.,.,TRBJ1-5,TGCGCCAGCAGTGGTCAGGCTGGCCAGCCCCAGCATTTT,CASSGQAGQPQHF
TRBV5-1,.,.,TRBJ1-6,TGCGCCAGCAGCTTGGGCTTACAGGGTAAAGTTTATTCACCCCTCCACTTT,CASSLGLQGKVYSPLHF
TRBV4-1,.,TRBD2,TRBJ2-7,TGCGCCAGCAGCCAAGACGGGACTAGTCTCTACGAGCAGTACTTC,CASSQDGTSLYEQYF
TRBV6-1,.,.,TRBJ2-2,TGTGCCAGCAGCGTGGAGAGGGTCACGGGGGAGCTGTTTTTT,CASSVERVTGELFF
TRBV19,.,.,TRBJ2-7,TGTGCCAGTACTAACTACGAGCAGTACTTC,CASTNYEQYF
TRBV6-1,.,.,TRBJ1-3,TGTGCCAGCAGGAAGGACAGCTATTACACCATATATTTT,CASRKDSYYTIYF
TRBV5-1,.,.,TRBJ1-6,TGCGCCAGCAGCTTGGGCAGGAACTATAATTCACCCCTCCACTTT,CASSLGRNYNSPLHF
TRBV9,.,TRBD1,TRBJ1-2,TGTGCCAGCAGCGGCGGGACAGGGGGCGCCAGTAACTATGGCTACACCTTC,CASSGGTGGASNYGYTF
TRBV9,.,TRBD2,TRBJ2-3,TGTGCCAGCAGCGGTCTTGGCGGGGGGTACACAGATACGCAGTATTTT,CASSGLGGGYTDTQYF
TRBV11-2,.,.,TRBJ1-2,TGTGCCAGCAGCTTAGATCGAGACAGGACTAACTATGGCTACACCTTC,CASSLDRDRTNYGYTF
TRBV9,.,.,TRBJ1-2,TGTGCCAGCAGCCCAGAGGTGGCGTCGGGTGGCTATGGCTACACCTTC,CASSPEVASGGYGYTF
TRBV6-1,.,.,TRBJ2-5,TGTGCCAGCAGTAACTCAGGGAACGAGCAGCACTTC,CASSNSGNEQHF
TRBV4-1,.,TRBD1,TRBJ1-1,TGCGCCAGCAGCCAGCCCTTAGCCGGGACAGGGGGAACTGAAGCTTTCTTT,CASSQPLAGTGGTEAFF
TRBV4-2,once,TRBD2,TRBJ2-7,TGTGCCAGCAGCCAAGACGGACTAGCGGGAAACGAGCAGTACTTC,CASSQDGLAGNEQYF
TRBV4-3,.,.,TRBJ1-1,TGCGCCAGCAGCCAAGAAAAAGGGGATCTTGAAGCTTTCTTT,CASSQEKGDLEAFF
TRBV7-2,.,.,TRBJ2-1,TGTGCCAGCAGCATAGGTGGACACGGGTTCTACAATGAGCAGTTCTTC,CASSIGGHGFYNEQFF
TRBV7-2,.,TRBD1,TRBJ2-3,TGTGCCAGCAGCTTCACCGGGACAGGGGGTAGAGATACGCAGTATTTT,CASSFTGTGGRDTQYF
TRBV5-1,.,.,TRBJ1-1,TGCGCCAGCAGCTCACCAGGATACCCCGAAGCTTTCTTT,CASSSPGYPEAFF
TRBV10-2,.,TRBD1,TRBJ2-2,TGCGCCAGCAGTGGGTTGACAGGGAGCACCGGGGAGCTGTTTTTT,CASSGLTGSTGELFF
TRBV25-1,.,.,TRBJ2-5,TGTGCCAGCAGTAGGGGGGGAAGGCAAGAGACCCAGTACTTC,CASSRGGRQETQYF
TRBV4-1,.,TRBD1,TRBJ1-1,TGCGCCAGCAGCCAAATGACAGGGGACACTGAAGCTTTCTTT,CASSQMTGDTEAFF
TRBV29-1,.,.,TRBJ2-2,TGCAGCGTTTACCGGGACGGAAACACCGGGGAGCTGTTTTTT,CSVYRDGNTGELFF
TRBV6-1,.,TRBD1,TRBJ1-2,TGTGCCACCATGACAGGGGCCTATGGCTACACCTTC,CATMTGAYGYTF
TRBV28,.,TRBD2,TRBJ2-7,TGTGCCAGCAGTTTCCGCGCCGGGACTAGCGGGAGCTACGAGCAGTACTTC,CASSFRAGTSGSYEQYF
TRBV7-2,.,.,TRBJ2-7,TGTGCCAGCAGCCGATATCCTCCGGGCAACTACGAGCAGTACTTC,CASSRYPPGNYEQYF
TRBV7-9,once,.,TRBJ2-3,TGTGCCAGCAGCCTACGAGGACAGGGAGGGAGCACAGATACGCAGTATTTT,CASSLRGQGGSTDTQYF
TRBV7-9,.,.,TRBJ1-1,TGTGCCAGCAGCTCCGAGGCCCTACCCACTGAAGCTTTCTTT,CASSSEALPTEAFF
TRBV6-5,.,.,TRBJ2-6,TGTGCCAGCAGTTACTCTGGGAATCCGGACGTCCTGACTTTC,CASSYSGNPDVLTF
TRBV4-2,.,.,TRBJ2-1,TGTGCCAGCAGCCAGAGTACAACAGGGAGCTCCTACAATGAGCAGTTCTTC,CASSQSTTGSSYNEQFF
TRBV30,.,.,TRBJ2-1,TGTGCCTGGAACGAGCAGTTCTTC,CAWNEQFF
TRBV6-1,.,.,TRBJ1-1,TGTGCCAGCAGTGACGGCGGTGAAGCTTTCTTT,CASSDGGEAFF
TRBV15,.,TRBD1,TRBJ2-7,TGTGCCACCAGCCGGGACAGGGTTTACGAGCAGTACTTC,CATSRDRVYEQYF
TRBV21-1,.,.,TRBJ2-5,TGTGCCAGCAGCAAGCCGCCCGGGACTCACGACCAAGAGACCCAGTACTTC,CASSKPPGTHDQETQYF
TRBV7-9,once,.,TRBJ2-7,TGTACCAGCAGCTGGGACGGGACAACCTACGAGCAGTACTTC,CTSSWDGTTYEQYF
TRBV7-3,.,TRBD1,TRBJ2-3,TGTGCCAGCAGCTTAACCCCGGGACAGGGAATGGGAGATACGCAGTATTTT,CASSLTPGQGMGDTQYF
TRBV5-1,.,.,TRBJ2-5,TGCGCCAGCAGCGGGACTCAACAAGAGACCCAGTACTTC,CASSGTQQETQYF
TRBV14,.,.,TRBJ2-1,TGTGCCAGCAGCCAGGGTTCGAGGAGGTTCCCTGAGCAGTTCTTC,CASSQGSRRFPEQFF
TRBV30,.,.,TRBJ2-7,TGTGCCTGGAGTCCAGGGATCTCCGAGCAGTACTTC,CAWSPGISEQYF
TRBV6-6,once,.,TRBJ2-1,TGTGCCAGCAGGACTATAGCTGCGCCGTCCTACAATGAGCAGTTCTTC,CASRTIAAPSYNEQFF
TRBV25-1,.,TRBD2,TRBJ2-3,TGTGCCAGCAGTGAAGGGACTAGCGCCACAGATACGCAGTATTTT,CASSEGTSATDTQYF
TRBV13,.,.,TRBJ2-7,TGTGCCAGCAGCTTAACCGGGACAACCTACGAGCAGTACTTC,CASSLTGTTYEQYF